The 2 T cell receptor beta chains given below trace back to one sample, sequenced in a study of cytomegalovirus exposure and HLA in healthy donors. The PCR employed 60 Vbeta primers together with 13 Jbeta primers. TCRdb's copy holds only in-frame clones and misses some; the assay was immunoSEQ multiplex PCR. The sample yields around 170,000 clones, 79% seen once. Sequencing was performed on PBMCs. The source of these receptors is a woman between 40 and 55 years old in good health and CMV-seronegative.

This clone was picked up one time. The chain recombines TRBV4-1 with TRBJ1-1; TRBD1 matches at 8 bases. The CDR3 length is 16 residues. V was clipped by 4 bases and J by 0 bases; unmatched bases: 7. Germline CDR1 MGHRA, CDR2 YSYEKL. The CDR3 spells CASSPTGGPMNTEAFF. CDR3 DNA: TGCGCCAGCAGCCCCACAGGGGGACCAATGAACACTGAAGCTTTCTTT.

Comments on this clone: One junction end disagrees with the germline gene, perhaps due to a read error. The V call is TRBV5-1, the J call TRBJ1-2; D possibly corresponds to TRBD1 (6 bases). The CDR3 has 18 residues. The germline V gene encodes CDR1 SGHRS and CDR2 YFSETQ. Here the CDR3 reads CASSGGGPGHQFNYGYPF. In DNA, the CDR3 is TGCGCCAGCAGTGGGGGGGGACCGGGACACCAATTTAACTATGGCTACCCCTTC.